This TCR beta chain was recovered during a study of beta chain features in type 1 diabetes (dated by TCRdb to 2016 to 2019). A note on the overall study: No differences in mean age, gender distribution, total cell number or subset yield were found between patients and healthy donors. A total of just under 110,000,000 sorted cells were examined across all samples, and RNA yield correlated strongly with the number of cells per subset. In the study, recently diagnosed type 1 diabetes patients and matched healthy donors were compared on the TCRB repertoires of their sorted circulating CD4+ T cell subsets. Regulatory and stem cell-like memory subsets were obtained from only 8 patients and roughly 8 healthy donors, while naive and central memory subsets were obtained from all 30 or so donors. The paper as a whole reports these results and caveats: A moderate but significant shortening of TCRB CDR3 length was observed in type 1 diabetes patients in all four CD4+ subsets. Only small numbers of individuals were included in the HLA sub-analyses, which left unresolved whether HLA type had any influence on TCRB rearrangement. At VDJ recombination sites, patients with type 1 diabetes made fewer insertions and deleted more nucleotides, a pattern implying thymic rearrangement abnormalities. Shorter templates might be favored by PCR, yet because patient and control samples were amplified and corrected together, any such skew would affect both groups equally. Because cDNA was sequenced instead of genomic DNA, highly expressing activated cells could be over-represented, though the groups showed no difference in activation or CD3 levels. Naive, central memory and regulatory TCRB repertoires appeared more similar among patients than among healthy donors.

For this chain, trimming is 5 bases at the V end and 5 bases at the J end, and the number of junction bases without a gene match is 16. In the germline V gene, CDR1 corresponds to SGHAT and CDR2 to FQNNGV. The CDR3 contains 17 residues, cysteine and phenylalanine counted. Only the CDR3 part of the read is kept: 51 bases, read in frame from the first base. The High Capacity cDNA Reverse Transcription Kit was used to reverse transcribe all of the isolated RNA, meaning that expressed TCRB transcripts were what got sequenced. Deep immunoSEQ sequencing was performed on naive, central memory and regulatory T cell samples, with an average of roughly 3.6 million total reads per sample. Sorted cells were lysed in RLT buffer and RNA was extracted with DNase-treated RNeasy Micro or Mini kits, depending on cell number. Each cell subset was processed separately to prevent cross-contamination, with patient and healthy donor samples processed together. TCRB sequences were amplified from cDNA with the immunoSEQ multiplex PCR, producing 87-bp fragments spanning the CDR3 region. The amplicons were sequenced using the Illumina HiSeq platform. On the authors' methods: Synthetic template baselines were used to correct PCR bias computationally, reads within Hamming distance 2 were collapsed together, and singletons that could not be merged were discarded. Reads were aligned against IMGT to assign V, D and J genes, CDR3 length and insertions or deletions at six rearrangement sites. Within each subset, clonotype counts were normalized to sorted cell number, and only after that were true diversity and Gini coefficients computed with the tcR R package. The overlap coefficient, calculated on TCRB nucleotide sequences, was used to quantify repertoire sharing. Out-of-frame TCRB sequences from naive cells were analyzed to stand in for the pre-selection repertoire. What TCRdb holds here is the immuneACCESS table cut down to in-frame rearrangements. Part of the clones is not present; checked against another copy, under half of the missing clones reflect an unresolved V gene, and the others are unexplained. From that table come the V and J calls and clone size; the DNA was used to work out D and trimming. This sample comprises 200,000 to 250,000 clones, 68% of them detected only once. The ten largest clones capture almost 0.055% of the sample.

From each donor, a single peripheral blood sample of around 120 mL on average was drawn into heparinised tubes. Naive, central memory, regulatory and stem cell-like memory CD4+ T cells were sorted on a BD FACSAria II using a panel including CD45RO, CCR7, CD25, CD127, CD95 and CD27. All sorted populations exceeded 95% purity. PBMCs were separated immediately by Lymphoprep density gradient centrifugation and were stained directly, without being cultured. So that batch effects would be minimized, each experiment stained and sorted samples in pairs, pairing one healthy donor with one patient. This clone has just one count. Its recognized antigen is unknown. No much larger clonotype is one base removed from it; base qualities were not supplied.

The V gene is TRBV11-2 and the J gene is TRBJ2-5, with 8 bases in between that match TRBD2. The specimen was naive CD4+ T cells from blood. Explained via the paper, the cell subset or site label denotes: true naive CD4+ T cells. This sequence was found in a man aged 25-45 years in good health. In nucleotide form, the sequence is TGTGCCAGCAGCCGAGTAGCGTCCGGGAGGGCCCTGGAGACCCAGTACTTC. This translates into CASSRVASGRALETQYF.